This T cell receptor (beta chain) was identified in a study of Ad26.COV2.S vaccination and SARS-CoV-2 variants. Points from the study as a whole: Non-spike TCR breadth showed similarity between vaccine and placebo recipients.

This CDR3 region has 13 residues. V lost 0 bases and J 3 bases, leaving 5 bases between the germline ends. Per germline, CDR1 MNHEY and CDR2 SMNVEV (reference sequence). Indicated treatment: some 20 received Ad26.COV2.S at low or high dose, single or two shots; a few received placebo; per-sample allocation not given. All samples were drawn on day 63, counting from the first vaccine or placebo injection. This clone was picked up a small number of times. Antigen unknown. Libraries were prepared by immunoSEQ multiplex PCR; TCRdb keeps only in-frame clonotypes and omits some of them. The repertoire holds about 440,000 clones, with about 90% as singletons.

The sequencing here drew on peripheral blood, taken in a trial of Ad26.COV2.S vaccine versus placebo. The receptor was isolated from a person aged 18 to 59 who received the Ad26.COV2.S COVID-19 vaccine or a placebo. The rearrangement links TRBV27 to TRBJ1-1; D not certain. The CDR3 DNA is TGTGCCAGCAGTTTATCGGGATACACTGAAGCTTTCTTT. Translating it yields CASSLSGYTEAFF.